This T cell receptor beta chain was captured in a study of control samples from healthy donors and cancer patients. The germline V gene encodes CDR1 SGHRS and CDR2 YFSETQ. Deletions cut 4 bases from V and 7 bases from J, with 15 bases between. The CDR3 totals 15 residues. The data were produced by immunoSEQ multiplex PCR, yet TCRdb's version contains in-frame clones alone and is incomplete. The sample consists of 150,000 to 200,000 clones, nearly 96% of them appearing once. This sequence joins TRBV5-1 and TRBJ1-6; no definite D call. The receptor was isolated from a woman in her twenties or thirties in good health. Sequenced: blood. The CDR3 loop reads CASSPDFGPNSPLHF. Here the CDR3 DNA reads TGCGCCAGCAGCCCCGACTTTGGGCCAAATTCACCCCTCCACTTT.